Listed below are T cell receptor beta chains from one sample, sequenced in a study of blood T cells in healthy people across ages. Via MiXCR, TCRdb re-called the 5' RACE reads, giving one row per CDR3 protein. The repertoire holds 2 million or so distinct CDR3 sequences, with roughly 49% as singletons. The sample taken for sequencing was blood. These receptors came from a woman aged 40 to 49 in good health. Each CDR3 is given with its conserved first and last residue. Each record gives: V gene, J gene, D gene, clone size, CDR3 DNA, CDR3 protein. The D gene is left open where the match is weak. Size values are once, few and many counts, or a class for expanded clones, and some rows have none.

V gene: TRBV27
J gene: TRBJ1-5
D gene: NA
clone size: many
CDR3 DNA: TGTGCCAGCAGTCCTAATAGCAATCAGCCCCAGCATTTT
CDR3 protein: CASSPNSNQPQHF

V gene: TRBV6-2/TRBV6-3
J gene: TRBJ2-5
D gene: NA
clone size: NA
CDR3 DNA: TGTGCCAGCAGTTACTCAAGGCGGGACCAAGAGACCCAGTACTTC
CDR3 protein: CASSYSRRDQETQYF

V gene: TRBV6-5
J gene: TRBJ2-1
D gene: NA
clone size: few
CDR3 DNA: TGTGCCAGCAGTTACTCGGGCAGCCCCAATGAGCAGTTCTTC
CDR3 protein: CASSYSGSPNEQFF

V gene: TRBV23-1
J gene: TRBJ1-4
D gene: TRBD1
clone size: NA
CDR3 DNA: TGCGCCAGCAGTAGATCTGAAAACCGGGACAGGCCACAAGAAAAACTGTTTTTT
CDR3 protein: CASSRSENRDRPQEKLFF

V gene: TRBV28
J gene: TRBJ1-5
D gene: NA
clone size: NA
CDR3 DNA: TGTGCCAGCAGTTTCGCAGGGCAGGGGAATCAGCCCCAGCATTTT
CDR3 protein: CASSFAGQGNQPQHF

V gene: TRBV10-2
J gene: TRBJ2-5
D gene: TRBD2
clone size: NA
CDR3 DNA: TGCGCCAGCACGAGGCGGGGGGAAAGGGGGGAGACCCAGTACTTC
CDR3 protein: CASTRRGERGETQYF

V gene: TRBV10-1
J gene: TRBJ2-1
D gene: TRBD2
clone size: NA
CDR3 DNA: TGCGCCAGCAGTGAGTCAAGAGCGGGGGGAAGAGGAGGTGAGCAGTTCTTC
CDR3 protein: CASSESRAGGRGGEQFF

V gene: TRBV20-1
J gene: TRBJ2-3
D gene: NA
clone size: few
CDR3 DNA: TGCAGTGCTAGAGCCGCTGGTGGAGATACGCAGTATTTT
CDR3 protein: CSARAAGGDTQYF

V gene: TRBV27
J gene: TRBJ2-1
D gene: NA
clone size: once
CDR3 DNA: TGTGCCAGCAGTTTGACTAACGGGGCCTACAATGAGCAGTTCTTC
CDR3 protein: CASSLTNGAYNEQFF

V gene: TRBV20-1
J gene: TRBJ2-7
D gene: TRBD2
clone size: NA
CDR3 DNA: TGCAGTACTAGGCCCACTATAGCGGGGGGGCGGATCTACGAGCAGTACTTC
CDR3 protein: CSTRPTIAGGRIYEQYF

V gene: TRBV3-1
J gene: TRBJ2-5
D gene: NA
clone size: NA
CDR3 DNA: TGTGCCAGCAGCCCGAGGTTTGGGACGCCCAATGAGCAGTACTTC
CDR3 protein: CASSPRFGTPNEQYF

V gene: TRBV20-1
J gene: TRBJ2-4
D gene: NA
clone size: many
CDR3 DNA: TGCAGTGCTAGCCCCATGGGGCCCAAAAACATTCAGTACTTC
CDR3 protein: CSASPMGPKNIQYF

V gene: TRBV10-3
J gene: TRBJ1-2
D gene: NA
clone size: NA
CDR3 DNA: TGTGCCATCAGTGGACGTGGACAGCAAGATTACTATGGCTACACCTTC
CDR3 protein: CAISGRGQQDYYGYTF

V gene: TRBV20-1
J gene: TRBJ2-3
D gene: NA
clone size: NA
CDR3 DNA: TGCAGTGCTTTCCACGGGGGGCGGGATACGCAGTATTTT
CDR3 protein: CSAFHGGRDTQYF

V gene: TRBV18
J gene: TRBJ2-1
D gene: NA
clone size: NA
CDR3 DNA: TGTGCCAGCTCACCGAGGGGGACACCGGAGAGGCAGTTCTTC
CDR3 protein: CASSPRGTPERQFF

V gene: TRBV4-2
J gene: TRBJ2-3
D gene: TRBD2
clone size: NA
CDR3 DNA: TGTGCCAGCAGCCACCCGGGACTAGCGGGGGGGATCACAGATACGCAGTATTTT
CDR3 protein: CASSHPGLAGGITDTQYF

V gene: TRBV10-3
J gene: TRBJ1-2
D gene: TRBD1
clone size: NA
CDR3 DNA: TGTGTCATCAGTGAGGGGACAGGCCTCGACGACTATGGCTACACCTTC
CDR3 protein: CVISEGTGLDDYGYTF

V gene: TRBV10-1
J gene: TRBJ2-3
D gene: NA
clone size: NA
CDR3 DNA: TGCGCCAGCAGTGAGTCGATTGTCTCCACAGATACGCAGTATTTT
CDR3 protein: CASSESIVSTDTQYF

V gene: TRBV20-1
J gene: TRBJ1-2
D gene: NA
clone size: many
CDR3 DNA: TGCAGTGCTAGACAGCAGGAGCTCTCTAACTATGGCTACACCTTC
CDR3 protein: CSARQQELSNYGYTF

V gene: TRBV9
J gene: TRBJ2-1
D gene: NA
clone size: few
CDR3 DNA: TGTGCCAGCAGCGTAGAAGGGGGGCAGGGGTTCTTC
CDR3 protein: CASSVEGGQGFF

V gene: TRBV4-3
J gene: TRBJ1-1
D gene: NA
clone size: NA
CDR3 DNA: TGCGCCAGCAGCCAAGATCGGGGCGGTGCTGAAGCTTTCTTT
CDR3 protein: CASSQDRGGAEAFF

V gene: TRBV6-5
J gene: TRBJ2-1
D gene: NA
clone size: NA
CDR3 DNA: TGTGCCAGCAGTTACGAATTTGGTCTTACGGGATACAATGAGCAGTTCTTC
CDR3 protein: CASSYEFGLTGYNEQFF

V gene: TRBV6-6
J gene: TRBJ2-7
D gene: NA
clone size: NA
CDR3 DNA: TGTGCCAGCAGTCTCAAGTCCGGGACTCACATTTACGAGCAGTACTTC
CDR3 protein: CASSLKSGTHIYEQYF

V gene: TRBV20-1
J gene: TRBJ2-7
D gene: NA
clone size: NA
CDR3 DNA: TGCAGTGCTATAGAAACAGGGAGAAGCTCCTACGAGCAGTACTTC
CDR3 protein: CSAIETGRSSYEQYF

V gene: TRBV7-6
J gene: TRBJ1-1
D gene: NA
clone size: once
CDR3 DNA: TGTGCCAGCAGCCCTTCTGTGGGGGGCCCTTCGGACACTGAAGCTTTCTTT
CDR3 protein: CASSPSVGGPSDTEAFF

V gene: TRBV7-8
J gene: TRBJ2-1
D gene: NA
clone size: NA
CDR3 DNA: TGTGCCAGCAGCTTAGAAGTTCGGTATGAGCAGTTCTTC
CDR3 protein: CASSLEVRYEQFF

V gene: TRBV20-1
J gene: TRBJ2-2
D gene: TRBD2
clone size: NA
CDR3 DNA: TGCAGTGCTAGATCGGGGGGGCCCCACACCGGGGAGCTGTTTTTT
CDR3 protein: CSARSGGPHTGELFF

V gene: TRBV6-1
J gene: TRBJ2-5
D gene: NA
clone size: NA
CDR3 DNA: TGTGCCAGCGTGCAGATCAATGAGCAGTACTTC
CDR3 protein: CASVQINEQYF

V gene: TRBV7-2
J gene: TRBJ2-2
D gene: NA
clone size: NA
CDR3 DNA: TGTGCCAGCAGCTTAGAGGCGCACACCGGGGAGCTGTTTTTT
CDR3 protein: CASSLEAHTGELFF

V gene: TRBV7-2
J gene: TRBJ2-1
D gene: TRBD1
clone size: many
CDR3 DNA: TGTGCCAGCAGCAAGGACAGGGGATCCAATGAGCAGTTCTTC
CDR3 protein: CASSKDRGSNEQFF

V gene: TRBV4-1
J gene: TRBJ1-2
D gene: NA
clone size: NA
CDR3 DNA: TGCGCCAGCAGCCAAGATGGCATGGTCAGGGAGACGGGCTACACCTTC
CDR3 protein: CASSQDGMVRETGYTF

V gene: TRBV7-8
J gene: TRBJ2-1
D gene: TRBD2
clone size: few
CDR3 DNA: TGTGCCAGCAGCGCCCCAGCGGGGGAGCAGTTCTTC
CDR3 protein: CASSAPAGEQFF

V gene: TRBV20-1
J gene: TRBJ1-5
D gene: NA
clone size: NA
CDR3 DNA: TGCAGTCTACACCCGGGGACGGCGAATCAGCCCCAGCATTTT
CDR3 protein: CSLHPGTANQPQHF

V gene: TRBV2
J gene: TRBJ2-4
D gene: TRBD1
clone size: NA
CDR3 DNA: TGTGCCAGCCGGACGGGACAGGGGATGGACATTCAGTACTTC
CDR3 protein: CASRTGQGMDIQYF

V gene: TRBV21-1
J gene: TRBJ2-7
D gene: NA
clone size: NA
CDR3 DNA: TGTGCCAGCAGCAAAAACGAGACAGGGGACCACGAGCAGTACTTC
CDR3 protein: CASSKNETGDHEQYF

V gene: TRBV6-2/TRBV6-3
J gene: TRBJ2-3
D gene: NA
clone size: few
CDR3 DNA: TGTGCCAGCACGGGGGATTCCTCTAGCACAGATACGCAGTATTTT
CDR3 protein: CASTGDSSSTDTQYF

V gene: TRBV7-2
J gene: TRBJ2-3
D gene: TRBD2
clone size: few
CDR3 DNA: TGTGCCAGCAGCTTGGTCAAGCGGGGGCCTAGCACAGATACGCAGTATTTT
CDR3 protein: CASSLVKRGPSTDTQYF

V gene: TRBV5-1
J gene: TRBJ1-3
D gene: NA
clone size: NA
CDR3 DNA: TGCGCCAGCAGCTGGGCCCCGACGCTAGATGGAAACACCATATATTTT
CDR3 protein: CASSWAPTLDGNTIYF

V gene: TRBV25-1
J gene: TRBJ1-5
D gene: NA
clone size: NA
CDR3 DNA: TGTGCCAGCAGTGGCGTTGGGAAGCCCCAGCATTTT
CDR3 protein: CASSGVGKPQHF

V gene: TRBV27
J gene: TRBJ2-2
D gene: TRBD1
clone size: NA
CDR3 DNA: TGTGCCAGCAGTCCCTGGACAGGGGCGGGGGTCGGGGAGCTGTTTTTT
CDR3 protein: CASSPWTGAGVGELFF

V gene: TRBV4-3
J gene: TRBJ2-3
D gene: TRBD2
clone size: NA
CDR3 DNA: TGCGCCAGCAGCCAAGACGAGCGGGGGGGAGATACGCAGTATTTT
CDR3 protein: CASSQDERGGDTQYF

V gene: TRBV7-9
J gene: TRBJ2-5
D gene: NA
clone size: NA
CDR3 DNA: TGTGCCAGCAGCCCCAACCTGGGGCAGGGCCCTATGGGGACCCAGTACTTC
CDR3 protein: CASSPNLGQGPMGTQYF

V gene: TRBV27
J gene: TRBJ2-1
D gene: TRBD2
clone size: NA
CDR3 DNA: TGTGCCAGCAGTACCCCCGGCGGGGGGGCCGGGGATGAGCAGTTCTTC
CDR3 protein: CASSTPGGGAGDEQFF

V gene: TRBV20-1
J gene: TRBJ1-4
D gene: NA
clone size: few
CDR3 DNA: TGCAGTGCCCTAGAGCCTCCGATGGGGGAAAAACTGTTTTTT
CDR3 protein: CSALEPPMGEKLFF

V gene: TRBV6-6
J gene: TRBJ2-1
D gene: TRBD2
clone size: NA
CDR3 DNA: TGTGCCAGCGGACTAGCGGGGGCCGAGGGGAACAATGAGCAGTTCTTC
CDR3 protein: CASGLAGAEGNNEQFF

V gene: TRBV2
J gene: TRBJ2-3
D gene: TRBD1
clone size: NA
CDR3 DNA: TGTGCCAGCAGCAGAGGGGGACAGAGCACAGATACGCAGTATTTT
CDR3 protein: CASSRGGQSTDTQYF

V gene: TRBV3-1
J gene: TRBJ1-2
D gene: NA
clone size: NA
CDR3 DNA: TGTGCCAGCAGCCAAGATCAGGGGCCTGGCTACACCTTC
CDR3 protein: CASSQDQGPGYTF

V gene: TRBV5-1
J gene: TRBJ2-1
D gene: TRBD1
clone size: NA
CDR3 DNA: TGCGCCAGCAGCTTGGAGGGGCGGGACAGGCCTTACAATGAGCAGTTCTTC
CDR3 protein: CASSLEGRDRPYNEQFF

V gene: TRBV15
J gene: TRBJ2-7
D gene: TRBD1
clone size: few
CDR3 DNA: TGTGCCACCCCATCCGGGACAGCCTCCTACGAGCAGTACTTC
CDR3 protein: CATPSGTASYEQYF